The clone carrying this T cell receptor (beta chain) was seen a handful of times. What it recognizes is unknown. This entry comes from a study of T cell repertoires in cytomegalovirus infection. Germline loops: CDR1 MNHEY, CDR2 SMNVEV (reference sequence). CDR3 length: 15 residues. Trimming took 5 bases from V and 1 from J, leaving 12 bases between them. TCRdb re-called the reads through MiXCR, storing one row per CDR3 protein. This sample has around 140,000 distinct CDR3 sequences, with over 30% found just once. Study observations and caveats: Identification of carriers of CMV plus the relevant HLA was achieved through cumulative public TCR beta family frequency.

This receptor was obtained from a human donor in good health (CMV status not recorded). Some clones in this sample may be carry-over from other donors' samples. The V call is TRBV27, the J call TRBJ1-5; D unclear. The sample in question was CD8+ T cells from cultured PBMCs, obtained from culture after CMV antigen stimulation. The CDR3 protein is CASSPYLGSNQPQHF. The CDR3 nucleotides read TGTGCCAGCAGTCCATATCTCGGGAGCAATCAGCCCCAGCATTTT.